This T cell receptor beta chain was sequenced for a study of early T cells in non-severe SARS-CoV-2 infection. Study background: Chains stayed unpaired after sequencing of bulk RNA from unsorted whole blood. Study-level findings and limits: Private and CD4 specificities were missed by VDJdb matching, which favored anti-spike CD8 responses.

This CDR3 is built from 15 residues. Germline V gives CDR1 MNHEY, CDR2 SVGAGI. Trimming removed 5 bases at V and 0 bases at J, with 11 bases between. This clonotype was seen at least ten times. Its matching antigen is unknown. Individual cDNA molecules received unique molecular identifiers. One entry per CDR3 protein results from TCRdb running MiXCR on the 5' RACE reads. The sample includes tens of thousands of distinct CDR3 sequences, roughly 4% of them seen just once. This clonotype originated in an adult who was a healthcare worker with PCR-confirmed SARS-CoV-2 infection or an uninfected control (not recorded which). The gene calls are TRBV6-5 and TRBJ2-1; D might be TRBD1 (6 bases). The specimen sequenced was whole blood. The CDR3 here is CASSATGSSYNEQFF. CDR3 coding DNA: TGTGCCAGCAGTGCTACAGGGAGCTCCTACAATGAGCAGTTCTTC.